One sample yielded the 25 T cell receptor beta chains listed below, sequenced in a study of control samples from healthy donors and cancer patients. Assay used: immunoSEQ multiplex PCR; TCRdb lists only in-frame clones, some missing. The repertoire holds about 120,000 clones, with around 87% as singletons. Sequenced material: blood. The receptors stem from a man aged 30 to 39 in good health.

The chain uses TRBV19 and TRBJ2-1; the match to TRBD2 covers 12 bases. The V segment lost 1 base and the J segment 6 bases; nucleotides outside the gene matches: 1. The germline V gene has CDR1 LNHDA and CDR2 SQIVND (reference sequence). CDR3 length equals 15 residues. The CDR3 spells CASSIGGLAGNEQFF. CDR3 nucleotide sequence: TGTGCCAGTAGTATAGGGGGACTAGCGGGCAATGAGCAGTTCTTC.

DNA for the CDR3: TGTGCCAGCAGCCGAAGTGGGACAGAGACTAACTATGGCTACACCTTC. Translation gives CASSRSGTETNYGYTF. The rearrangement links TRBV27 to TRBJ1-2, with 7 bases matching TRBD1. V lost 6 bases and J lost 0; bases outside the gene matches: 10. The CDR3 is 16 residues long. Germline CDR1 is MNHEY and CDR2 is SMNVEV (reference sequence).

The chain carries TRBV9 and TRBJ1-6; the match to TRBD1 covers 7 bases. The length of the CDR3 is 15 residues. Germline-derived CDR1 and CDR2 are SGDLS and YYNGEE. V shed 0 bases, J shed 7 bases, and the junction held 4 bases outside the gene matches. The CDR3 here is CASSVATGSNSPLHF. The CDR3 coding sequence is TGTGCCAGCAGCGTAGCGACAGGGTCCAATTCACCCCTCCACTTT.

The V call is TRBV7-3, the J call TRBJ2-3; 10 nucleotides agree with TRBD2. V shed 3 bases and J 1 base; nucleotides not matched to a gene: 1. The germline V gene encodes CDR1 SGHTA and CDR2 FQGTGA. The CDR3 is 15 residues long. The CDR3 DNA follows: TGTGCCAGCAGCTTCCTAGCGGGGGGCACAGATACGCAGTATTTT. This translates into CASSFLAGGTDTQYF.

CDR3 nucleotides: TGTGCCAGCAGTTGGACAGGACGGAGTCAGCCCCAGCATTTT. Its protein product is CASSWTGRSQPQHF. The chain uses TRBV27 and TRBJ1-5; the match to TRBD1 covers 7 bases. This CDR3 spans 14 amino acids. With V trimmed by 4 bases and J by 6 bases, 6 bases remained unmatched. Germline V gene lookup returns CDR1 MNHEY and CDR2 SMNVEV (reference sequence).

This clone was recorded once. The gene calls are TRBV18 and TRBJ1-5, with D tentatively TRBD1 (6 bases). The V gene's germline CDR1 is KGHSH and CDR2 LQKENI. CDR3 length equals 15 residues. Deletions cut 4 bases from V and 7 bases from J, with 17 bases between. The CDR3 DNA reads as TGTGCCAGCTCACAACAAACGGACAGAGGGCAGCCCCAGCATTTT. Translated: CASSQQTDRGQPQHF.

This clone came up a few times. The sample has other DNA sequences that encode this CDR3 too. The chain joins TRBV4-1 to TRBJ1-2; 9 nucleotides align to TRBD1. This CDR3 is 16 amino acids long. From germline, CDR1 is MGHRA and CDR2 YSYEKL. After removal of 11 bases from V and 8 bases from J, the junction contained 21 bases not matched to a gene. CDR3 loop: CAPSHGRGGQGEGYTF. As DNA, the CDR3 is TGCGCCCCCAGCCACGGGCGGGGGGGACAGGGTGAAGGCTACACCTTC.

The J gene is TRBJ1-2, the V gene TRBV5-1; no definite D call. Trimming removed 0 bases from V and 2 bases from J, with 14 bases in between. This CDR3 comprises 16 residues. Germline assignment: CDR1 SGHRS and CDR2 YFSETQ. CDR3 amino acids: CASSLADKGRNYGYTF. The CDR3 DNA follows: TGCGCCAGCAGCTTGGCCGATAAAGGGAGAAACTATGGCTACACCTTC.

The gene calls are TRBV10-2 and TRBJ1-2; D gene ambiguous. The CDR3 has 14 residues. CDR1 and CDR2 (germline): WSHSY, SAAADI. V was cut by 2 bases and J by 2 bases, with 9 bases left in between. CDR3 nucleotide sequence: TGCGCCAGCAGTGAGGTGGGAGGGAACTATGGCTACACCTTC. Translating it yields CASSEVGGNYGYTF.

This clone was seen only once. This chain links TRBV9 with TRBJ1-6, with 7 positions matching TRBD1. This CDR3 has 15 amino acids. V gave up 0 bases and J gave up 8 bases; unmatched junction bases: 5. Germline CDR1 SGDLS, CDR2 YYNGEE. CDR3 loop: CASSVETGTYSPLHF. As DNA, the CDR3 is TGTGCCAGCAGCGTAGAGACAGGGACCTATTCACCCCTCCACTTT.

The chain recombines TRBV27 with TRBJ1-2, with D tentatively TRBD1 (5 bases). The CDR3 has 14 residues. V was pared by 3 bases and J by 8 bases, with 16 bases between. Germline V CDR1 and CDR2: MNHEY, SMNVEV (reference sequence). The CDR3: CASSFTVGAGGYTF. Written as DNA, the CDR3 is TGTGCCAGCAGTTTTACCGTTGGGGCTGGGGGCTACACCTTC.

CDR3 amino acids: CASSVVGGIRANTGELFF. In DNA form, the CDR3 reads TGTGCCAGCAGCGTAGTTGGCGGGATTCGCGCGAACACCGGGGAGCTGTTTTTT. The gene calls are TRBV9 and TRBJ2-2; possible D gene TRBD2, 6 bases. Germline V gene data show CDR1 as SGDLS and CDR2 as YYNGEE. The ends were cut back, 0 bases at V and 0 bases at J, with 15 bases in the middle. The CDR3 is 18 residues long.

In DNA, the CDR3 is TGTGCCACCAGTGATCCCTCCGGGACGGTATATGGCTACACCTTC. It codes for CATSDPSGTVYGYTF. The chain has TRBV24-1 and TRBJ1-2; D is perhaps TRBD1 (5 bases). The V and J ends lost 3 bases and 5 bases respectively, with 15 bases between them. The CDR3 has 15 residues. Per germline, CDR1 KGHDR and CDR2 SFDVKD.

The gene calls are TRBV19 and TRBJ1-1; TRBD1 agrees at 9 bases. The junction had 3 bases not matched to a gene; V was cut back by 3 bases and J by 4 bases. Germline values: CDR1 LNHDA, CDR2 SQIVND (reference sequence). The CDR3 consists of 14 residues. In nucleotides, the CDR3 is TGTGCCAGTAGTATTGGGACAGGGACCACTGAAGCTTTCTTT. It encodes CASSIGTGTTEAFF.

The chain has TRBV12-5 and TRBJ1-5; D remains ambiguous. This CDR3 is 13 amino acids long. Trimming left V 2 bases short and J 6 bases short, with 8 bases between. The germline CDR1 and CDR2 sequences are LGHNT and FRNRAP. This chain's CDR3 is CASGLLDGQPQHF. The CDR3 region has the DNA TGTGCTAGTGGTTTGCTGGATGGTCAGCCCCAGCATTTT.

The chain is built from TRBV1 and TRBJ1-6; no check of the table's D call, TRBD1, against the DNA was made. TRBV1 is flagged as a pseudogene. The CDR3 extends over 15 amino acids. The chain's CDR3 is CTSSHEGQGNSPLHF. CDR3 nucleotide sequence: TGCACCAGCAGCCACGAGGGACAGGGGAATTCACCCCTCCACTTT.

This clone was observed a handful of times. In DNA form, the CDR3 reads TGTGCCAGCAGCCAAACTACAGGGTCGTACGAGCAGTACTTC. The encoded protein is CASSQTTGSYEQYF. The rearrangement uses TRBV3-1 (or the pseudogene TRBV3-2) and TRBJ2-7; TRBD1 might be the D (6 bases). Germline V gene sequence: CDR1 LGHDT, CDR2 YNNKEL (reference sequence). The CDR3 has 14 residues. V was trimmed by 2 bases and J by 4 bases, leaving 12 bases between them.

This clone came up a few times. The chain uses TRBV11-2 and TRBJ2-7; no clear D. The CDR3 is 12 residues long. Germline V gene sequence: CDR1 SGHAT, CDR2 FQNNGV. V lost 5 bases to trimming and J lost 6 bases, with 11 bases between them. CDR3 region: CASSLQLVEQYF. Here the CDR3 DNA reads TGTGCCAGCAGCCTCCAGCTAGTCGAGCAGTACTTC. The full variable domain, in which reference TRBV11-2 and TRBJ2-7 provide the parts outside the CDR3, is EAGVAQSPRYKIIEKRQSVAFWCNPISGHATLYWYQQILGQGPKLLIQFQNNGVVDDSQLPKDRFSAERLKGVDSTLKIQPAKLEDSAVYLCASSLQLVEQYFGPGTRLTVT.

The chain recombines TRBV6-5 with TRBJ2-5, with D perhaps TRBD2 (7 bases). The ends were cut back, 6 bases at V and 2 bases at J, with 16 bases in the middle. The germline CDR1 and CDR2 sequences are MNHEY and SVGAGI. This CDR3 spans 15 amino acids. The CDR3 loop is CASSKGGRGQETQYF. The CDR3 DNA reads as TGTGCCAGCAGCAAAGGGGGGAGGGGGCAAGAGACCCAGTACTTC.

Here the CDR3 reads CASSRGTGGGQPQHF. In DNA, the CDR3 is TGTGCCAGCAGTCGAGGGACAGGGGGCGGCCAGCCCCAGCATTTT. The rearrangement joins TRBV2 to TRBJ1-5, with 12 bases fitting TRBD1. The CDR3 contains 15 residues. V trimming: 5 bases; J trimming: 7 bases; junction bases outside the gene matches: 6. The germline V gene has CDR1 SNHLY and CDR2 FYNNEI.

The V and J genes are TRBV4-1 and TRBJ2-5, with D maybe TRBD1 (6 bases). CDR1 MGHRA and CDR2 YSYEKL come from the germline V gene. CDR3 length: 14 amino acids. The germline V and J ends were trimmed by 2 bases and 0 bases, with 7 bases remaining between them. The CDR3 sequence: CASSQQGNQETQYF. CDR3 sequence (DNA): TGCGCCAGCAGCCAACAGGGGAACCAAGAGACCCAGTACTTC.

The CDR3 sequence is CASSLGGFNTEAFF. Written as DNA, the CDR3 is TGCGCCAGCAGCTTGGGGGGGTTTAACACTGAAGCTTTCTTT. V usage is TRBV5-1 and J usage is TRBJ1-1, with a tentative D call TRBD1 (5 bases). The length of the CDR3 is 14 residues. V lost 0 bases to trimming and J lost 2 bases, with 8 bases between them. The V gene's germline CDR1 is SGHRS and CDR2 YFSETQ.

This chain uses TRBV3-1 (or the pseudogene TRBV3-2) with TRBJ2-7; TRBD1 aligns across 9 bases. V lost 2 bases and J lost 6; bases outside the gene matches: 11. The CDR3 totals 16 residues. Per the germline V gene, CDR1 is LGHDT and CDR2 is YNNKEL (reference sequence). The CDR3 region has the DNA TGTGCCAGCAGCCAACGCGGCGGGACAGGGAGCCGCGAGCAGTACTTC. Translating gives CASSQRGGTGSREQYF.

The chain carries TRBV11-2 and TRBJ1-4; tentatively, D is TRBD1 (5 bases). CDR1 SGHAT and CDR2 FQNNGV come from the germline V gene. The V gene lost 6 bases and the J gene lost 5 bases, with 19 bases spanning the gap. The CDR3 covers 16 residues. The DNA for the CDR3 is TGTGCCAGCAGGCGACTGCCCGGGACCGGGAATGAAAAACTGTTTTTT. Encoded protein: CASRRLPGTGNEKLFF.

The chain couples TRBV30 to TRBJ2-1; D might be TRBD1 (5 bases). There are 14 residues in the CDR3. The germline V and J ends were trimmed by 0 bases and 6 bases, with 12 bases remaining between them. Germline V gives CDR1 GTSNPN, CDR2 SVGIG (reference sequence). CDR3 sequence reads: CAWSVQKGFNEQFF. CDR3 DNA sequence: TGTGCCTGGAGTGTACAAAAGGGGTTCAATGAGCAGTTCTTC.